The T cell receptor (beta chain) described here comes from a study of naive and memory T cell subsets. Adult healthy volunteers gave 2.5 ml peripheral blood for whole-blood RNA. A UMI-containing oligonucleotide was joined by 3' ligation to the TCR cDNA template. Unsorted total RNA, about 1 to 1000 ng, was DNase treated before reverse transcription. This clonotype appeared many times. The antigen is not known. For blood and skin samples, reverse transcription used TCR alpha and beta constant primers. From the 5' RACE reads, TCRdb called clonotypes with MiXCR, one entry per CDR3 protein. The table records tens of thousands of distinct CDR3 sequences, over 3.5% of them present only once. Regarding the study as a whole: TCR transcript changes with activation or differentiation may affect this RNA method.

The trim removed 6 bases at V and 6 bases at J, leaving 12 bases unmatched. Germline CDR1 and CDR2: LNHDA and SQIVND (reference sequence). The CDR3 spans 16 residues. This clonotype was obtained from a male donor in good health. This rearrangement joins TRBV19 to TRBJ2-1; 9 bases match TRBD2. CDR3 residues: CASRVLVSSGTNEQFF. Here the CDR3 DNA reads TGTGCCAGTAGAGTATTGGTATCTAGCGGGACCAATGAGCAGTTCTTC.